The clone carrying this T cell receptor (beta chain) was counted at least ten times. Its antigen is still unknown. Sample time point: persistent/refractory GD, antithyroid drugs over 5 years with positive TRAb. Generation of the TCR library employed RNA extracted from PBMCs. American Thyroid Association guidelines were used to diagnose Graves' disease. This sample stems from a study of regulatory T cells in long-lasting Graves disease. Study findings and constraints: Thyroid tissue went unstudied; only peripheral blood was examined. Under persistent disease, TRBV28, TRBJ1-2 and TRBJ2-5 were used preferentially.

In building TCR beta libraries, iRepertoire HTBI primers were used together with Arm-PCR of CDR3 regions. Using its own MiXCR run on the multiplex PCR reads, TCRdb lists one record per CDR3 protein. The sample lists a few hundred thousand distinct CDR3 sequences; about a quarter were seen once. CDR1 and CDR2 from the germline V gene are MNHEY and SMNVEV (reference sequence). This CDR3 region has 13 residues. V gave up 3 bases and J gave up 0 bases, with 6 bases separating them. The clonotype was recovered from a female donor with Graves disease. The J gene is TRBJ2-7, the V gene TRBV27, with D hard to call. Sequenced here: peripheral blood mononuclear cells (PBMCs), sampled when the disease was refractory, from a patient treated with antithyroid drugs. CDR3 DNA sequence: TGTGCCAGCAGTTTCTCTGTCTCCTACGAGCAGTACTTC. Its translation is CASSFSVSYEQYF.